Described below is a single T cell receptor (beta chain) sequence and its context. This table comes from immunoSEQ multiplex PCR, and its TCRdb copy is limited to in-frame clones, with some not included. Counted here are some 99,000 clones, nearly 90% occurring once; the ten biggest clones make up about 4.2%. Per the germline V gene, CDR1 is MNHNS and CDR2 is SASEGT. The CDR3 is 15 residues long. Losses at the gene ends were 1 base for V and 4 bases for J; bases not matched to a gene: 4. These data come from a study of blood T cell repertoires in COVID-19. This receptor was obtained from a man between 65 and 85 years old with acute or convalescent COVID-19. The genes are TRBV6-1 and TRBJ2-3, with TRBD1 matching 8 bases. Sequencing was performed on peripheral blood. The CDR3 loop is CASSEVQGAADTQYF. In DNA form, the CDR3 reads TGTGCCAGCAGTGAAGTGCAGGGGGCTGCAGATACGCAGTATTTT.